This T cell receptor beta chain was sequenced in a study of blood T cells in healthy people across ages. A J-beta primer mix and a sample-barcoded 5' primer were used in a second PCR of roughly 7 to 12 cycles. TCRdb reprocessed the 5' RACE reads with MiXCR, giving one entry per CDR3 protein. The profile shows around 1,000,000 distinct CDR3 sequences, around two fifths of them singletons. Germline lookup yields CDR1 SQVTM and CDR2 ANQGSEA. V lost 0 bases and J 4 bases, leaving 16 bases between the germline ends. The CDR3 sequence is 15 residues long. The rearrangement links TRBV29-1 to TRBJ2-7; D possibly corresponds to TRBD1 (6 bases). The sequence was collected from a man between 18 and 29 years old in good health. The material sequenced was blood. The CDR3 DNA follows: TGCAGCGTTGAAGATAGAGAGGGGGATTCTTACGAGCAGTACTTC. As protein: CSVEDREGDSYEQYF.